A single TCR beta chain is shown here with its context. The germline V gene has CDR1 KGHSH and CDR2 LQKENI. V shed 5 bases and J 2 bases; nucleotides not matched to a gene: 6. The CDR3 extends over 15 amino acids. The data belong to a study of blood T cell repertoires in COVID-19. Per the original data handling: Reference gene primer amplification yielded estimated nucleated cell counts. Sequencing used immunoSEQ multiplex PCR; TCRdb keeps in-frame clones, though not all of them. That table supplies the V and J calls and clone size; D and trimming were determined from the DNA. The sample includes about 250,000 clones, about 90% seen only once; the top ten take about 1.3%.

Source material: peripheral blood. The chain has TRBV18 and TRBJ2-3, with 8 bases that match TRBD2. The TCR was taken from an elderly man with acute or convalescent COVID-19. The CDR3 sequence is CASSGVAGFTDTQYF. DNA of the CDR3: TGTGCCAGCTCAGGAGTAGCGGGATTCACAGATACGCAGTATTTT.